This T cell receptor beta chain was obtained from a study of T cell repertoires in cytomegalovirus infection (dated by TCRdb to between 2018 and 2021). For the wider study: Recently identified HLA-C-restricted CMV epitopes, whose presentation resists viral immunomodulation, were targeted by peptide stimulations together with well-studied HLA-B-restricted epitopes. Donor HLA type was relevant to the analysis, as public TCR beta signatures indicated carriage of CMV infection together with the matching HLA type. Overall study outcomes, separate from this receptor: The ex vivo response was dominated by HLA-C-restricted CMV-specific TCR beta clonotypes, and the single most frequent clonotype in two of eight donors was supplied by these HLA-C-restricted clonotypes. In both this cohort and an independent roughly 350-donor cohort, the cumulative frequency of public TCR beta family members distinguished carriers of CMV infection plus the relevant HLA type.

This clonotype has more than one count but fewer than ten. This clone's antigen is unknown. No base qualities exist here, and no much larger clone lies one base off it. This specimen's treatment or condition label, per the study, means: in vitro stimulation with specific CMV peptide epitopes to enrich CMV-specific T cells. The trim is 3 bases for V and 8 bases for J, with a gap of 13 bases between the germline ends. CDR1 is given as SEHNR and CDR2 as FQNEAQ, both from the germline V gene (reference sequence). The CDR3 runs 14 amino acids, cysteine and phenylalanine included. Here the CDR3 DNA is all that survives: 42 bases in frame from base 1. The instrument was an Illumina HiSeq 1500. TCRdb reprocessing: public reads trimmed at Q25 with fastp, clones called with MiXCR, in-frame beta chains kept. Rows are combined by CDR3 protein, so each entry shows the most common genes and DNA. Within this sample are around 770,000 distinct CDR3 sequences, with 25% to 30% of them counted one time only. Over 10% of the sample rests with the top ten.

Sequences were derived from cultured CD8+ T cells from PBMCs, sampled from culture after CMV antigen stimulation. This chain joins TRBV7-9 to TRBJ1-4; matching of 5 bases hints at TRBD1 as the D gene. The clonotype comes from a human donor in good health (CMV status not recorded). Some clones in this sample may be carry-over from other donors' samples. The CDR3 region reads CASSFRRGEEKLFF. The bases are TGTGCCAGCAGCTTTCGGCGGGGCGAAGAAAAACTGTTTTTT. Beyond the CDR3, the reference TRBV7-9 and TRBJ1-4 genes provide the residues; the full variable domain reads: DTGVSQNPRHKITKRGQNVTFRCDPISEHNRLYWYRQTLGQGPEFLTYFQNEAQLEKSRLLSDRFSAERPKGSFSTLEIQRTEQGDSAMYLCASSFRRGEEKLFFGSGTQLSVL.